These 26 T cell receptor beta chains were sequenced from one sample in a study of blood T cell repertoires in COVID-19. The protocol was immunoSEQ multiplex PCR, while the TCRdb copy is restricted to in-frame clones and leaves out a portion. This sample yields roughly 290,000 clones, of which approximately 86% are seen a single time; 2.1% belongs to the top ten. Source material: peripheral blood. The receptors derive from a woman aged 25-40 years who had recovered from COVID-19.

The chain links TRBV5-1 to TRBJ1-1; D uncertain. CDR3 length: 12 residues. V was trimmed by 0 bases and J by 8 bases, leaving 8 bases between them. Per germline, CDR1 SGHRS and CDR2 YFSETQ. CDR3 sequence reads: CASSLDSVEAFF. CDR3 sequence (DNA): TGCGCCAGCAGCTTGGACAGTGTGGAAGCTTTCTTT.

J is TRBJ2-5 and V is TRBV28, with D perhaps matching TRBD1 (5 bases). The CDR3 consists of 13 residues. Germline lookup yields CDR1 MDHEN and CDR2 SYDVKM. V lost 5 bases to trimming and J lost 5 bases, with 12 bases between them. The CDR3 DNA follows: TGTGCCAGCAGTCCACAGGTGCTGGAGACCCAGTACTTC. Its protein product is CASSPQVLETQYF.

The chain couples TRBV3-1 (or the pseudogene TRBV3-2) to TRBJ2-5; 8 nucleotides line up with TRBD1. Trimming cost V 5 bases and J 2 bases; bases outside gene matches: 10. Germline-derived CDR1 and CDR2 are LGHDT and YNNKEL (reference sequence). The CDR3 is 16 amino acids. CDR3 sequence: CASSRAGRGLQETQYF. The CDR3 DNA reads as TGTGCCAGCAGCAGGGCTGGCAGGGGGCTACAAGAGACCCAGTACTTC.

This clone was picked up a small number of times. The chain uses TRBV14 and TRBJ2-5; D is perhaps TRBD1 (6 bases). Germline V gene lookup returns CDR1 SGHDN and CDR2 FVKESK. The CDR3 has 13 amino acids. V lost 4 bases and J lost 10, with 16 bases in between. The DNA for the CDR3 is TGTGCCAGCAGCCTTATCCAACAGGGAAACCAGTACTTC. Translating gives CASSLIQQGNQYF.

In nucleotides, the CDR3 is TGTGCCTGGAGTGTCGGGACAGGGGCGAAGACCCAGTACTTC. Protein sequence: CAWSVGTGAKTQYF. The chain recombines TRBV30 with TRBJ2-5, with 10 bases matching TRBD1. This CDR3 spans 14 amino acids. The germline V gene has CDR1 GTSNPN and CDR2 SVGIG (reference sequence). V shed 0 bases, J shed 6 bases, and the junction held 4 bases outside the gene matches.

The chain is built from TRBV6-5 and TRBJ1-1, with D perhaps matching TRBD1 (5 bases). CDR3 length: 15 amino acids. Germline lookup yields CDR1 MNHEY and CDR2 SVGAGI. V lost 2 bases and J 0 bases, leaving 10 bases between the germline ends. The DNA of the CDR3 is TGTGCCAGCAGTTACCGGACAATCATGAACACTGAAGCTTTCTTT. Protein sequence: CASSYRTIMNTEAFF.

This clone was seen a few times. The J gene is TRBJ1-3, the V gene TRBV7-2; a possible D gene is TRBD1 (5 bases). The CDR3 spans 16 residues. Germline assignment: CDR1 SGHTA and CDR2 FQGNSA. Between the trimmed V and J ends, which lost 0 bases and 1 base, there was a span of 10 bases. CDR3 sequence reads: CASSLALAGSGNTIYF. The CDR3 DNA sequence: TGTGCCAGCAGCTTAGCTCTGGCAGGGTCTGGAAACACCATATATTTT.

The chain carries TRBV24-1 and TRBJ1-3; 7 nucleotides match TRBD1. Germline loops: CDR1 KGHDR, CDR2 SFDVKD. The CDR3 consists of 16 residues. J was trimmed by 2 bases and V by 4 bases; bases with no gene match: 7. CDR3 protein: CATSDFDRAPGNTIYF. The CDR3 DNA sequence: TGTGCCACCAGTGACTTCGACAGGGCACCTGGAAACACCATATATTTT.

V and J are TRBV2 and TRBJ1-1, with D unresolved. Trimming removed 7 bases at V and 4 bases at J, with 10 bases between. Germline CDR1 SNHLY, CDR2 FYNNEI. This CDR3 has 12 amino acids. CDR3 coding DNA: TGTGCCAGCAATTTGGCGGGCACTGAAGCTTTCTTT. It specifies CASNLAGTEAFF.

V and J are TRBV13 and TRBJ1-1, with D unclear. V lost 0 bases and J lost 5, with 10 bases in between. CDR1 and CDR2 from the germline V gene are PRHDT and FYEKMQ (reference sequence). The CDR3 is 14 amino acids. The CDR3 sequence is CASSLGRGATEAFF. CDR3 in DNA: TGTGCCAGCAGCTTAGGCCGGGGAGCTACTGAAGCTTTCTTT.

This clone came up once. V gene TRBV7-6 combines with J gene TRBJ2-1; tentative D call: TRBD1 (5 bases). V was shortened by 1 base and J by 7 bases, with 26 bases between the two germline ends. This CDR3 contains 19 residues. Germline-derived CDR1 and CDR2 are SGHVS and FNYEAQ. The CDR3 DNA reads TGTGCCAGCAGCTTAGGGGGAAGTACAGGCTACCCCGGGTGGAATGAGCAGTTCTTC. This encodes CASSLGGSTGYPGWNEQFF.

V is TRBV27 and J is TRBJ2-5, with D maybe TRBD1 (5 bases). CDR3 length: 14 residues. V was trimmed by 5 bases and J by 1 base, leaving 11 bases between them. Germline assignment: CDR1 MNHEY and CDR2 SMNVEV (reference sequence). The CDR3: CASSASGLQETQYF. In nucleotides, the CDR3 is TGTGCCAGCAGTGCCTCAGGGCTCCAAGAGACCCAGTACTTC.

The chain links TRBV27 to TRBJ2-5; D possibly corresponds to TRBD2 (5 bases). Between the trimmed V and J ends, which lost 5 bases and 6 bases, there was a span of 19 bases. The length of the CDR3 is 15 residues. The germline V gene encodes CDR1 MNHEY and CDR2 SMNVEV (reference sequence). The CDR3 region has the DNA TGTGCCAGCAGTCCCTTCGGATGGGGAGAAAAGACCCAGTACTTC. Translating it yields CASSPFGWGEKTQYF.

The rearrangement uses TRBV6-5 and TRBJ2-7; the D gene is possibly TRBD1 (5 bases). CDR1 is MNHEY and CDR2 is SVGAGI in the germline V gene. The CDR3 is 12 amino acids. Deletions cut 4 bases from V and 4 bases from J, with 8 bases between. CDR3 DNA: TGTGCCAGCAGTTTTGACAGATACGAGCAGTACTTC. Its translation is CASSFDRYEQYF.

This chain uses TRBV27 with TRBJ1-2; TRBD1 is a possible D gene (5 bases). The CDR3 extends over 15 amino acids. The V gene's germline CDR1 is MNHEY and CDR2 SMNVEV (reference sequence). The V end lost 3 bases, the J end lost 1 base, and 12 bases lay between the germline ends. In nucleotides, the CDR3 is TGTGCCAGCAGTTTGCAGGGTGGCGATAACTATGGCTACACCTTC. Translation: CASSLQGGDNYGYTF.

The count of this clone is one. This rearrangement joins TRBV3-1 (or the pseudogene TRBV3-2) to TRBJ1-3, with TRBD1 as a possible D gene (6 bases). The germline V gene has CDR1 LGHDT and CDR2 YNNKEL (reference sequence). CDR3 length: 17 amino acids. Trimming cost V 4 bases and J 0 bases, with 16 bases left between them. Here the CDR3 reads CASSPTRTARSGNTIYF. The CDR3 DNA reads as TGTGCCAGCAGCCCAACCCGGACAGCCCGCTCTGGAAACACCATATATTTT.

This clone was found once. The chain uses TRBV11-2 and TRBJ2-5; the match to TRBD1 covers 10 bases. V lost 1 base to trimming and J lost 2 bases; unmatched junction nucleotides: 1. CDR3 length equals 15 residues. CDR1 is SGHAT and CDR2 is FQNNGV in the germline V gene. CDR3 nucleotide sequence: TGTGCCAGCAGCTTAGGGACAGGGGGACAAGAGACCCAGTACTTC. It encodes CASSLGTGGQETQYF.

This chain's CDR3 is CASSSFQLQRDTQYF. The CDR3 region has the DNA TGTGCCAGTAGTAGTTTCCAGCTTCAGAGGGATACGCAGTATTTT. The rearrangement links TRBV19 to TRBJ2-3; D not resolved. V lost 4 bases, J lost 6 bases, and 17 bases lay in between. This CDR3 is 15 amino acids long. Germline CDR1 and CDR2: LNHDA and SQIVND (reference sequence).

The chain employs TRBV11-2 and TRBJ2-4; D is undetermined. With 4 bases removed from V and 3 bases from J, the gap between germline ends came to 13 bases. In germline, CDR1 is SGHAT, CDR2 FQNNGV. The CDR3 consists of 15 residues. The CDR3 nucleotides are TGTGCCAGCAGCTCTGAACGGGTTTTCAAAAACATTCAGTACTTC. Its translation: CASSSERVFKNIQYF. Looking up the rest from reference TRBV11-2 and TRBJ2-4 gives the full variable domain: EAGVAQSPRYKIIEKRQSVAFWCNPISGHATLYWYQQILGQGPKLLIQFQNNGVVDDSQLPKDRFSAERLKGVDSTLKIQPAKLEDSAVYLCASSSERVFKNIQYFGAGTRLSVL.

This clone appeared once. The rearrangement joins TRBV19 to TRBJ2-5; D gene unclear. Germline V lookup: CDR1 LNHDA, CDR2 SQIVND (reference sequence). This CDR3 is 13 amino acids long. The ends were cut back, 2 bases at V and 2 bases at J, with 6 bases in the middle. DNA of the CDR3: TGTGCCAGTAGTATACTAATACAAGAGACCCAGTACTTC. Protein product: CASSILIQETQYF.

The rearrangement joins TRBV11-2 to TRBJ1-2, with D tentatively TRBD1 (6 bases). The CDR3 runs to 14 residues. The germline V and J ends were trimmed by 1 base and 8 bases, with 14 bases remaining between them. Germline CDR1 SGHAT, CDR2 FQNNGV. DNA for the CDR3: TGTGCCAGCAGCTTAGCGGGGGGCGCGTTGGGCTACACCTTC. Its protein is CASSLAGGALGYTF.

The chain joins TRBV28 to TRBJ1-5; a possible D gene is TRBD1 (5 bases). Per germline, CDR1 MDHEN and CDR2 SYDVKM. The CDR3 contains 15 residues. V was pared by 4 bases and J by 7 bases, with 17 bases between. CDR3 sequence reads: CASSSPQGYGQPQHF. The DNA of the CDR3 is TGTGCCAGCAGTTCTCCCCAGGGCTATGGGCAGCCCCAGCATTTT. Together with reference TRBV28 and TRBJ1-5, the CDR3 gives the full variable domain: DVKVTQSSRYLVKRTGEKVFLECVQDMDHENMFWYRQDPGLGLRLIYFSYDVKMKEKGDIPEGYSVSREKKERFSLILESASTNQTSMYLCASSSPQGYGQPQHFGDGTRLSIL.

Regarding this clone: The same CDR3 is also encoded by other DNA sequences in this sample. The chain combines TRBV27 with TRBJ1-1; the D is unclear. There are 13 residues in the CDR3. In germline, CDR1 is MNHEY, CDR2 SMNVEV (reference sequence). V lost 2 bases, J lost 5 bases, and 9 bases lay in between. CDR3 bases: TGTGCCAGCAGTTTAGATGGGGAGACTGAAGCTTTCTTT. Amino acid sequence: CASSLDGETEAFF.

In DNA form, the CDR3 reads TGTGCCAGTAGCCTGTCGGTTGATCAGCCCCAGCATTTT. Amino acid sequence: CASSLSVDQPQHF. The chain carries TRBV19 and TRBJ1-5, with no clear D. Germline lookup yields CDR1 LNHDA and CDR2 SQIVND (reference sequence). V lost 6 bases and J 5 bases, leaving 11 bases between the germline ends. The CDR3 runs 13 residues.

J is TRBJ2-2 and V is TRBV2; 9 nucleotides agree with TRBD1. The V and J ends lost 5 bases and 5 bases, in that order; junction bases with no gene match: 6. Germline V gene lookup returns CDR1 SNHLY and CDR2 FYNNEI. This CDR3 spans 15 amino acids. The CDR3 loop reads CASSLQGAGTGELFF. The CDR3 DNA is TGTGCCAGCAGTCTACAGGGGGCGGGGACCGGGGAGCTGTTTTTT.

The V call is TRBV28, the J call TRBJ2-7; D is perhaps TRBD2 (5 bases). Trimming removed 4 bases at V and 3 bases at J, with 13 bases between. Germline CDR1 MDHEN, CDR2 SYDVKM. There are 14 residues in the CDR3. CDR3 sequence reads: CASSSPGLDYEQYF. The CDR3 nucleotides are TGTGCCAGCAGTTCCCCTGGACTTGACTACGAGCAGTACTTC.